This T cell receptor (beta chain) came from a study of blood T cell repertoires in COVID-19. Study information: Samples representing acute and convalescent COVID-19 were sourced from the United States, Italy and Spain. T cells, B-cell-depleted T cells, or PBMCs provided the cDNA or gDNA that served as material.

V lost 1 base to trimming and J lost 5 bases, with 8 bases between them. CDR3 length: 13 amino acids. From germline, CDR1 is SGHDN and CDR2 FVKESK. Original handling: Reference gene primer amplification in the assay estimated nucleated cell counts. Some clones are missing from TCRdb's copy, which holds only in-frame ones; the method was immunoSEQ multiplex PCR. V and J calls and clone size are copied from that table; D and trimming were computed from the DNA. The repertoire holds about 190,000 clones, with roughly four fifths as singletons. The chain employs TRBV14 and TRBJ1-2, with TRBD1 as a possible D gene (5 bases). The source material was peripheral blood. This receptor was taken from a woman in her 70s with active or convalescent COVID-19. In DNA form, the CDR3 reads TGTGCCAGCAGCCAAGTCAGGGATTATGGCTACACCTTC. Residues: CASSQVRDYGYTF.